Presented here are 7 T cell receptor beta chains from one specimen sequenced in a study of T-cell reconstitution after alpha-beta-depleted transplantation in children (dated by TCRdb to 2016 to 2017). This sample's treatment or condition label indicates: allogeneic hematopoietic cell transplantation with graft depleted of TCRalphabeta T cells and CD19 B cells. Libraries were constructed by PCR. Sequenced using an Illumina HiSeq 2500. TCR libraries were prepared with molecular barcoding, using unique molecular identifiers to normalize TCRbeta repertoire quantification. TCRdb ran its own pipeline on the public reads, namely fastp trimming at Q25 and MiXCR clone calling, and kept in-frame beta chains. Entries are consolidated by CDR3 protein sequence, retaining the most common genes and DNA. This sample holds about 250,000 distinct CDR3 sequences; 20% to 30% were observed only once. Of the sample, about 5% falls within the top ten clones.

The sequencing here drew on PBMCs, mostly from graft donor cells, taken 360 days after TCRalphabeta/CD19-depleted stem cell transplant. These TCRs come from a female patient aged 2 to 10 who had a stem cell transplant for congenital amegakaryocytic thrombocytopenia, so the T cells may come from the graft donor.

The CDR3: CASSPARVASSGNTIYF. The DNA for the CDR3 is TGCGCCAGCAGCCCTGCGAGGGTGGCGAGCTCTGGAAACACCATATATTTT. This chain links TRBV4-1 with TRBJ1-3; no clear D gene. This CDR3 spans 17 amino acids. The V end lost 4 bases, the J end lost 0 bases, and 16 bases lay between the germline ends. Looked up from germline, CDR1 is MGHRA and CDR2 is YSYEKL.

This chain joins TRBV5-1 and TRBJ2-5; D gene unclear. The CDR3 sequence is 13 residues long. V dropped 0 bases and J dropped 6 bases, with 9 bases sitting between them. CDR1 is SGHRS, CDR2 YFSETQ, per germline. Here the CDR3 DNA reads TGCGCCAGCAGCTTGGCCCTTTTCCAGACCCAGTACTTC. Its translation: CASSLALFQTQYF.

V usage is TRBV19 and J usage is TRBJ2-2, with a weak D call TRBD1 (6 bases). Germline V gives CDR1 LNHDA, CDR2 SQIVND (reference sequence). This CDR3 comprises 15 residues. V shed 7 bases and J shed 4 bases, with 16 bases lying between them. CDR3 loop: CASTPRDIFTGELFF. The CDR3 coding sequence is TGTGCCAGTACTCCCCGGGACATATTCACCGGGGAGCTGTTTTTT.

This clonotype appeared many times. This chain joins TRBV28 and TRBJ2-3; no clear D gene. From germline, CDR1 is MDHEN and CDR2 SYDVKM. CDR3 length: 15 residues. Trimming removed 1 base from V and 1 base from J, with 9 bases in between. CDR3 nucleotide sequence: TGTGCCAGCAGTTTATATTGGCAGGGCACAGATACGCAGTATTTT. It yields the protein CASSLYWQGTDTQYF.

This clonotype was seen only a few times. This chain connects TRBV28 to TRBJ2-5; no reliable D call. Trimming removed 4 bases from V and 5 bases from J, with 14 bases in between. The germline V gene encodes CDR1 MDHEN and CDR2 SYDVKM. This CDR3 comprises 14 residues. The CDR3 reads CASSYPRRTETQYF. The DNA of the CDR3 is TGTGCCAGCAGTTACCCGCGACGCACGGAGACCCAGTACTTC.

This clonotype was seen only a few times. The gene calls are TRBV3-1 and TRBJ2-1; TRBD2 aligns across 8 bases. This CDR3 region has 16 residues. Looked up from germline, CDR1 is LGHDT and CDR2 is YNNKEL (reference sequence). V lost 6 bases and J lost 0; bases outside the gene matches: 7. The CDR3 region is CASSHTSGSSYNEQFF. The CDR3 DNA reads as TGTGCCAGCAGTCATACTAGCGGTAGCTCCTACAATGAGCAGTTCTTC.

This clonotype has a single count. V gene TRBV28 combines with J gene TRBJ2-5, with D tentatively TRBD1 (7 bases). The CDR3 runs 15 residues. V was clipped by 5 bases and J by 5 bases, with 18 bases between them. Looked up from germline, CDR1 is MDHEN and CDR2 is SYDVKM. CDR3 in amino acids: CASSVPTGAGETQYF. CDR3 DNA: TGTGCCAGCAGTGTACCCACAGGGGCGGGGGAGACCCAGTACTTC.